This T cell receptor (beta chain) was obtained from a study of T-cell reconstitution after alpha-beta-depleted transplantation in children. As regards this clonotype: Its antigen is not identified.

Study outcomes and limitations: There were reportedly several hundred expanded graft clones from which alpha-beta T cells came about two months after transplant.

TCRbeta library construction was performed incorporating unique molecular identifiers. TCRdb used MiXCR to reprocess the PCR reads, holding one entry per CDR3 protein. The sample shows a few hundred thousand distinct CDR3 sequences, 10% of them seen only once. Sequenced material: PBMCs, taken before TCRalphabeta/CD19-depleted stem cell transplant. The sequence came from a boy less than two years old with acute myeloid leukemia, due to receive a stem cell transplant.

DNA for the CDR3: TGTGCCAGCAGCCTCCGAATAGGGGCCGGGGCCAACGTCCTGACTTTC. Translated, it gives CASSLRIGAGANVLTF. This chain joins TRBV5-6 and TRBJ2-6, with D perhaps matching TRBD1 (5 bases). In germline, CDR1 is SGHDT, CDR2 YYEEEE. The CDR3 spans 16 residues. The V end was cut by 4 bases, the J end by 4 bases, with 15 bases between.